Shown below are 17 T cell receptor beta chains from a single sample sequenced in a study of glioma-infiltrating T cells after dendritic cell vaccination. Data came from immunoSEQ multiplex PCR; TCRdb stores just in-frame clones and leaves some out. This table has just under 85,000 clones, about 87% appearing once. The sample in question was blood, obtained before dendritic cell vaccination. Receptors were obtained from a human donor with glioblastoma.

With respect to this clone: Being one base from a much bigger clone, this may be a read error. The chain has TRBV6-1 and TRBJ1-5; no definite D call. V gave up 7 bases and J gave up 6 bases, with 19 bases separating them. The germline V gene has CDR1 MNHNS and CDR2 SASEGT. This CDR3 comprises 15 residues. The CDR3 region has the DNA TGTGCCAGCAACCTCGGCCTCCCGGGGAGTCAGCCCCAGCATTTT. Its protein product is CASNLGLPGSQPQHF.

This chain uses TRBV5-1 with TRBJ2-7; 8 bases line up with TRBD1. Germline V gene sequence: CDR1 SGHRS, CDR2 YFSETQ. The junction had 13 bases not matched to a gene; V was cut back by 5 bases and J by 6 bases. The CDR3 covers 15 residues. CDR3 sequence: CASRPGQGEWSEQYF. CDR3 sequence (DNA): TGCGCCAGCAGACCCGGACAGGGCGAATGGAGCGAGCAGTACTTC.

V usage is TRBV5-1 and J usage is TRBJ1-1; 9 bases match TRBD1. This CDR3 has 14 amino acids. V shed 2 bases, J shed 7 bases, and the junction held 6 bases outside the gene matches. Germline values: CDR1 SGHRS, CDR2 YFSETQ. The CDR3 coding sequence is TGCGCCAGCAGCTTATGGGACAGGGAAAGTGAAGCTTTCTTT. Encoded protein: CASSLWDRESEAFF.

The chain has TRBV27 and TRBJ1-4; the D gene is possibly TRBD1 (6 bases). CDR3 size: 13 residues. Looked up from germline, CDR1 is MNHEY and CDR2 is SMNVEV (reference sequence). With 6 bases removed from V and 7 bases from J, the gap between germline ends came to 12 bases. The CDR3: CASSRDNAEKLFF. Here the CDR3 DNA reads TGTGCCAGCAGCCGGGACAACGCTGAAAAACTGTTTTTT.

The V gene is TRBV4-2, the J gene TRBJ1-2, with 12 positions matching TRBD1. The CDR3 length is 16 residues. Germline trimming cut 4 bases from V and 3 bases from J; bases unmatched to any gene: 6. The V gene's germline CDR1 is LGHNA and CDR2 YNFKEQ. DNA for the CDR3: TGTGCCAGCAGCCCCCTCGGGACAGGGGGCGACTATGGCTACACCTTC. Its protein product is CASSPLGTGGDYGYTF.

The gene calls are TRBV10-3 and TRBJ1-2; 11 bases map to TRBD1. The CDR3 loop spans 18 amino acids. J was trimmed by 6 bases and V by 5 bases; bases with no gene match: 17. Germline-derived CDR1 and CDR2 are ENHRY and SYGVKD. CDR3: CAISLITGTGGLTDGYTF. The CDR3 region has the DNA TGTGCCATCAGTCTAATCACCGGGACAGGGGGTTTAACTGATGGCTACACCTTC.

The table lists this clone with a few counts. The rearrangement uses TRBV6-6 and TRBJ1-2; 9 bases match TRBD1. V lost 8 bases to trimming and J lost 5 bases; unmatched junction nucleotides: 12. This CDR3 is 15 amino acids long. Germline CDR1 reads MNHNY; CDR2 reads SVGAGI (reference sequence). The CDR3 DNA reads TGTGCCAGCGTAAGGGGACAGGGATTTTTTTATGGCTACACCTTC. Protein: CASVRGQGFFYGYTF.

The table lists this clone with a few counts. The rearrangement joins TRBV5-6 to TRBJ1-5; D is perhaps TRBD1 (5 bases). Trimming stripped 1 base from V and 9 bases from J, with 8 bases between. CDR1 and CDR2 (germline): SGHDT, YYEEEE. The CDR3 is 12 amino acids. CDR3 bases: TGTGCCAGCAGCTTGACGGGGGGGCCCCAGCATTTT. The encoded protein is CASSLTGGPQHF.

This chain connects TRBV7-8 to TRBJ2-5, with 7 bases fitting TRBD1. This CDR3 comprises 14 residues. After removal of 4 bases from V and 2 bases from J, the junction contained 4 bases not matched to a gene. CDR1 and CDR2 from the germline V gene are SGHVS and FQNEAQ. CDR3 bases: TGTGCCAGCAGCTCGCGACAGGGTCAAGAGACCCAGTACTTC. It is translated as CASSSRQGQETQYF.

This clone was seen more than once but under ten times. This chain links TRBV19 with TRBJ1-2; 8 nucleotides align to TRBD1. The V and J ends lost 0 bases and 4 bases, in that order; junction bases with no gene match: 4. There are 15 residues in the CDR3. From germline, CDR1 is LNHDA and CDR2 SQIVND (reference sequence). The CDR3 region is CASSIDTGGPYGYTF. CDR3 DNA: TGTGCCAGTAGTATAGATACAGGGGGACCCTATGGCTACACCTTC.

The chain is built from TRBV18 and TRBJ2-1, with 10 positions matching TRBD2. The V gene's germline CDR1 is KGHSH and CDR2 LQKENI. Losses at the gene ends were 2 bases for V and 2 bases for J; bases not matched to a gene: 3. The CDR3 runs 16 residues. The CDR3 is CASSPSLAGAYNEQFF. The CDR3 DNA sequence: TGTGCCAGCTCACCAAGTCTAGCGGGAGCCTACAATGAGCAGTTCTTC.

The chain couples TRBV6-6 to TRBJ2-7; TRBD2 agrees at 7 bases. With V trimmed by 4 bases and J by 2 bases, 5 bases remained unmatched. The CDR3 runs 14 residues. The V gene's germline CDR1 is MNHNY and CDR2 SVGAGI (reference sequence). The CDR3 region has the DNA TGTGCCAGCAGTTTCAAGCGGGGACCCTACGAGCAGTACTTC. Its protein is CASSFKRGPYEQYF.

This chain links TRBV25-1 with TRBJ2-1, with 7 bases fitting TRBD2. The germline gives CDR1 MGHDK, CDR2 SYGVNS. V trimming: 3 bases; J trimming: 0 bases; junction bases outside the gene matches: 2. The CDR3 runs 15 residues. CDR3 amino acids: CASSEGGSSYNEQFF. CDR3 in DNA: TGTGCCAGCAGTGAGGGCGGGAGCTCCTACAATGAGCAGTTCTTC.

This chain links TRBV27 with TRBJ2-7, with D perhaps TRBD2 (6 bases). The CDR3 spans 14 residues. Germline V gene data show CDR1 as MNHEY and CDR2 as SMNVEV (reference sequence). V was clipped by 8 bases and J by 5 bases, with 19 bases between them. The CDR3 sequence: CASALGTYGDEQYF. CDR3 bases: TGTGCCAGCGCCCTCGGGACTTACGGGGACGAGCAGTACTTC.

The chain is built from TRBV6-1 and TRBJ1-2, with TRBD1 as a possible D gene (6 bases). Germline V lookup: CDR1 MNHNS, CDR2 SASEGT. The CDR3 is made up of 13 amino acids. V was trimmed by 3 bases and J by 4 bases, leaving 9 bases between them. The CDR3 region is CASSDLQGYGYTF. CDR3 nucleotide sequence: TGTGCCAGCAGTGACCTACAGGGCTATGGCTACACCTTC.

The gene calls are TRBV13 and TRBJ2-1; D uncertain. The V gene lost 3 bases and the J gene lost 7 bases, with 10 bases spanning the gap. The CDR3 covers 13 residues. The germline CDR1 and CDR2 sequences are PRHDT and FYEKMQ (reference sequence). The DNA of the CDR3 is TGTGCCAGCAGCTTTGAGTCATCAAATGAGCAGTTCTTC. Translated, it gives CASSFESSNEQFF.

V gene TRBV11-2 combines with J gene TRBJ2-7, with TRBD2 matching over 11 bases. The junction had 8 bases not matched to a gene; V was cut back by 7 bases and J by 3 bases. Per germline, CDR1 SGHAT and CDR2 FQNNGV. This CDR3 contains 15 residues. CDR3 sequence (DNA): TGTGCCAGCACCCTGACTAGCGGGATTAACTACGAGCAGTACTTC. Amino acids: CASTLTSGINYEQYF.